Listed below are T cell receptor beta chains from one sample, sequenced in a study of T cell responses to AZD1222 COVID-19 vaccine. Assay: immunoSEQ multiplex PCR; the TCRdb copy retains only in-frame clones and omits some. Among 55,000 to 80,000 clones, nearly 90% were seen once, and the ten largest hold roughly 27%. The source was peripheral blood, collected 28 days after the second AZD1222 dose. The receptors here all came from an adult who received the AZD1222 COVID-19 vaccine. Each CDR3 is given with its conserved first and last residue. The order of the fields is CDR3 length, J gene, V gene, clone size, D gene, CDR3 protein, CDR3 DNA. A D gene is named only where the DNA matches it firmly. Clone size is stated in some rows and not others, as once, few, many or a class when expanded.

12	TRBJ2-7	TRBV5-6	NA	NA	CASSLPTYEQYF	TGTGCCAGCAGCCTCCCCACCTACGAGCAGTACTTC
16	TRBJ2-7	TRBV19	once	TRBD1	CASSIMGQVSSYEQYF	TGTGCCAGTAGTATTATGGGACAGGTGAGCTCCTACGAGCAGTACTTC
15	TRBJ2-7	TRBV5-6	NA	NA	CASTRWGRAFYEQYF	TGTGCCAGCACCCGCTGGGGGCGAGCCTTCTACGAGCAGTACTTC
18	TRBJ2-2	TRBV28	NA	TRBD2	CASSLYRLAGGRVGELFF	TGTGCCAGCAGTTTATATCGACTAGCGGGAGGAAGGGTCGGGGAGCTGTTTTTT
16	TRBJ1-4	TRBV4-1	NA	TRBD1	CASSQVGSGGNEKLFF	TGCGCCAGCAGCCAAGTGGGCTCAGGGGGTAATGAAAAACTGTTTTTT
17	TRBJ1-4	TRBV30	NA	TRBD1	CAWKRLGGRATNEKLFF	TGTGCCTGGAAAAGGTTAGGGGGCCGGGCAACTAATGAAAAACTGTTTTTT
18	TRBJ2-7	TRBV28	NA	NA	CASSLLRLGGVGSYEQYF	TGTGCCAGCAGTTTATTGAGGTTGGGGGGCGTCGGATCCTACGAGCAGTACTTC
13	TRBJ2-3	TRBV7-8	NA	TRBD2	CASSSLAGDTQYF	TGTGCCAGCAGCTCCCTAGCGGGCGATACGCAGTATTTT
16	TRBJ1-2	TRBV11-2	NA	TRBD1	CASSRVGDRSNQGYTF	TGTGCCAGCAGCCGTGTAGGGGACAGGTCAAATCAGGGCTACACCTTC
15	TRBJ2-3	TRBV14	NA	NA	CASNPPGGDTDTQYF	TGTGCCAGCAACCCCCCAGGGGGGGACACAGATACGCAGTATTTT
14	TRBJ1-5	TRBV7-3	few	NA	CASSQTPGSQPQHF	TGTGCCAGCAGCCAAACCCCGGGGTCCCAGCCCCAGCATTTT
15	TRBJ2-7	TRBV7-8	once	TRBD2	CASSQGLAGIYEQYF	TGTGCCAGCAGCCAAGGACTAGCGGGCATCTACGAGCAGTACTTC
13	TRBJ1-2	TRBV11-2	NA	NA	CASSLRGSIGYTF	TGTGCCAGCAGCTTAAGGGGGAGTATCGGCTACACCTTC
11	TRBJ2-7	TRBV19	NA	NA	CASSLNSVAYF	TGTGCCAGTAGTCTAAATTCCGTAGCGTACTTC
14	TRBJ2-7	TRBV3-1/TRBV3-2	NA	TRBD1	CASSQQGVSYEQYF	TGTGCCAGCAGCCAACAGGGGGTTAGCTACGAGCAGTACTTC
17	TRBJ2-3	TRBV12-5	once	NA	CASAPGILGGPGDTQYF	TGTGCTAGTGCCCCGGGCATACTCGGGGGCCCCGGGGATACGCAGTATTTT
21	TRBJ1-4	TRBV6-2/TRBV6-3	NA	TRBD1	CASSYPSLPGQRISTNEKLFF	TGTGCCAGCAGTTACCCCTCCCTTCCGGGACAGAGGATTTCAACTAATGAAAAACTGTTTTTT
15	TRBJ1-2	TRBV4-2	NA	NA	CASSQDTRAGYGYTF	TGTGCCAGCAGCCAAGATACCCGGGCAGGCTATGGCTACACCTTC
11	TRBJ2-5	TRBV2	NA	NA	CASNRWETQYF	TGTGCCAGCAATCGATGGGAGACCCAGTACTTC
13	TRBJ2-7	TRBV5-4	NA	NA	CASSWDKRYEQYF	TGTGCCAGCAGCTGGGACAAGCGCTACGAGCAGTACTTC
15	TRBJ2-2	TRBV5-1	NA	NA	CASSLGSLGTGELFF	TGCGCCAGCAGCTTGGGAAGCTTGGGGACCGGGGAGCTGTTTTTT
14	TRBJ1-5	TRBV2	NA	NA	CASSGQNFNQPQHF	TGTGCCAGCAGTGGGCAGAATTTCAATCAGCCCCAGCATTTT
12	TRBJ1-1	TRBV28	NA	NA	CASSSESTEAFF	TGTGCCAGCAGTTCAGAGTCTACTGAAGCTTTCTTT
13	TRBJ2-7	TRBV7-9	NA	NA	CASTTLQGREQYF	TGTGCCAGCACTACTCTCCAGGGTCGCGAGCAGTACTTC
15	TRBJ2-1	TRBV5-1	NA	NA	CASSLVQGSYNEQFF	TGCGCCAGCAGCTTGGTCCAGGGCTCCTACAATGAGCAGTTCTTC
12	TRBJ2-7	TRBV5-1	NA	NA	CASSYSSGEQYF	TGCGCCAGCAGCTATAGCTCGGGCGAGCAGTACTTC
14	TRBJ2-1	TRBV4-2	NA	TRBD2	CASSQEVLGEGVLF	TGTGCCAGCAGCCAAGAGGTTTTGGGGGAGGGCGTCCTCTTC
15	TRBJ2-7	TRBV19	NA	TRBD1	CASSRRQGPDYEQYF	TGTGCCAGTAGTAGGAGACAGGGGCCCGACTACGAGCAGTACTTC
16	TRBJ2-2	TRBV3-1/TRBV3-2	NA	NA	CASSPPPSTNTGELFF	TGTGCCAGCAGCCCCCCGCCTAGCACGAACACCGGGGAGCTGTTTTTT
15	TRBJ1-6	TRBV6-5	NA	NA	CASTPTGVPNSPLHF	TGTGCCAGCACCCCGACAGGAGTTCCAAATTCACCCCTCCACTTT
19	TRBJ2-3	TRBV4-3	NA	NA	CASSQDLHPLRSRVVTQYF	TGCGCCAGCAGCCAAGACCTACACCCCCTTAGGAGCCGAGTGGTTACGCAGTATTTT
12	TRBJ1-1	TRBV19	NA	NA	CASSRGRTEAFF	TGTGCCAGTAGTCGAGGACGAACTGAAGCTTTCTTT
15	TRBJ2-7	TRBV9	NA	TRBD1	CASSPRPGTGTEQYF	TGTGCCAGCAGCCCCCGTCCCGGGACAGGGACCGAGCAGTACTTC
16	TRBJ2-2	TRBV5-4	once	NA	CASSVPRVVGTGELFF	TGTGCCAGCAGCGTGCCGAGGGTCGTGGGCACCGGGGAGCTGTTTTTT
12	TRBJ1-2	TRBV19	NA	NA	CASSTRTGGYTF	TGTGCCAGTAGTACCAGGACCGGGGGCTACACCTTC
17	TRBJ2-3	TRBV7-3	NA	TRBD2	CASSTGTSGPPTDTQYF	TGTGCCAGCAGCACTGGGACTAGCGGGCCACCCACAGATACGCAGTATTTT
17	TRBJ1-3	TRBV5-1	NA	NA	CASSPWGQTRSGNTIYF	TGCGCCAGCAGCCCCTGGGGGCAGACACGCTCTGGAAACACCATATATTTT
13	TRBJ2-7	TRBV23-1	NA	NA	CASSDGAGGEQYF	TGCGCCAGCAGTGATGGGGCTGGGGGGGAGCAGTACTTC
13	TRBJ1-3	TRBV14	NA	NA	CASSQPSGNTIYF	TGTGCCAGCAGCCAACCATCTGGAAACACCATATATTTT
16	TRBJ2-7	TRBV9	NA	NA	CASSPVSSSSSYEQYF	TGTGCCAGCAGCCCCGTGTCGTCCTCGAGCTCCTACGAGCAGTACTTC
15	TRBJ1-1	TRBV3-1/TRBV3-2	NA	NA	CASSSQGSPNTEAFF	TGTGCCAGCAGCTCGCAGGGTAGCCCTAACACTGAAGCTTTCTTT
15	TRBJ1-2	TRBV19	NA	TRBD1	CASSRTGGDNYGYTF	TGTGCCAGTAGTAGGACAGGGGGAGATAACTATGGCTACACCTTC
14	TRBJ1-4	TRBV4-1	NA	NA	CASSQGVTNEKLFF	TGCGCCAGCAGCCAAGGGGTAACTAATGAAAAACTGTTTTTT
15	TRBJ1-5	TRBV15	few	NA	CATSRVQGSNQPQHF	TGTGCCACCAGCAGGGTACAGGGTAGCAATCAGCCCCAGCATTTT
15	TRBJ2-3	TRBV7-9	NA	TRBD1	CASSFMGQGINTQYF	TGTGCCAGCAGCTTTATGGGACAGGGGATTAATACGCAGTATTTT
17	TRBJ1-4	TRBV25-1	NA	NA	CASSEWGGYTEGEKLFF	TGTGCCAGCAGTGAATGGGGTGGGTACACAGAAGGTGAAAAACTGTTTTTT